A selection of T cell receptor beta chains follows, all from one sample in a study of regulatory T cells in long-lasting Graves disease. TCRdb recomputed calls from the multiplex PCR reads with MiXCR, one row per CDR3 protein. The profile shows over 500,000 distinct CDR3 sequences, about 16% of them singletons. The same sample was also used in a study of T cells in Graves' hyperthyroidism and ophthalmopathy.

The specimen comprised peripheral blood mononuclear cells (PBMCs), sampled at new diagnosis, from a patient treated with antithyroid drugs. All receptors derive from a man aged 18 to 30 with Graves disease. Each CDR3 is given with its conserved first and last residue. D genes are given only for firm matches. Size values are once, few and many counts, or a class for expanded clones, and some rows have none.

D gene: TRBD1; V gene: TRBV28; J gene: TRBJ1-2; clone size: many; CDR3 DNA: TGTGCCAGCAGTTCCCTCGGACAGGGGAATATATGGGGCTACACCTTC; CDR3 protein: CASSSLGQGNIWGYTF
D gene: -; V gene: TRBV2; J gene: TRBJ2-7; clone size: -; CDR3 DNA: TGTGCCAGCGGTGTAGGGACCCACGAGCAGTACTTC; CDR3 protein: CASGVGTHEQYF
D gene: TRBD2; V gene: TRBV19; J gene: TRBJ2-5; clone size: -; CDR3 DNA: TGTGCCAGTACTCTAGCGGGAGGGGGAGAGACCCAGTACTTC; CDR3 protein: CASTLAGGGETQYF
D gene: TRBD2; V gene: TRBV12-3/TRBV12-4; J gene: TRBJ2-5; clone size: many; CDR3 DNA: TGTGCCAGCAGTCAGACTAGCGGGAGGTTCGAGACCCAGTACTTC; CDR3 protein: CASSQTSGRFETQYF
D gene: -; V gene: TRBV7-3; J gene: TRBJ2-3; clone size: few; CDR3 DNA: TGTGCCAGCAGGCCAACCAGCACAGATACGCAGTATTTT; CDR3 protein: CASRPTSTDTQYF
D gene: -; V gene: TRBV6-2/TRBV6-3; J gene: TRBJ2-5; clone size: -; CDR3 DNA: TGTGCCAGCAGTTGGATCGGACGGCGGGAGACCCAGTACTTC; CDR3 protein: CASSWIGRRETQYF
D gene: -; V gene: TRBV20-1; J gene: TRBJ1-1; clone size: -; CDR3 DNA: TGCAGTGCTAGGACAGCAGAGAGAGCTTTCTTT; CDR3 protein: CSARTAERAFF
D gene: -; V gene: TRBV10-3; J gene: TRBJ2-2; clone size: many; CDR3 DNA: TGTGCCATCGCCATGTTCGGGGCAGACAAAAACACCGGGGAGCTGTTTTTT; CDR3 protein: CAIAMFGADKNTGELFF
D gene: -; V gene: TRBV4-1; J gene: TRBJ1-1; clone size: many; CDR3 DNA: TGCGCCAGCGGAAACAGGGTTGGAACTGAAGCTTTCTTT; CDR3 protein: CASGNRVGTEAFF
D gene: -; V gene: TRBV30; J gene: TRBJ1-1; clone size: many; CDR3 DNA: TGTGCCTGGAATAAGGGGACAACTGAAGCTTTCTTT; CDR3 protein: CAWNKGTTEAFF
D gene: -; V gene: TRBV6-1; J gene: TRBJ1-4; clone size: -; CDR3 DNA: TGTGCCAGCAGAAACCGCAGGGAGACTAATGAAAAACTGTTTTTT; CDR3 protein: CASRNRRETNEKLFF
D gene: -; V gene: TRBV6-1; J gene: TRBJ2-3; clone size: many; CDR3 DNA: TGTGCCAGCGGGGCAGCTTCTGCAGATACGCAGTATTTT; CDR3 protein: CASGAASADTQYF
D gene: TRBD2; V gene: TRBV10-3; J gene: TRBJ2-7; clone size: many; CDR3 DNA: TGTGCCATCAGTGAGTCCCTCGGGACTAGCGTAACCTACGAGCAGTACTTC; CDR3 protein: CAISESLGTSVTYEQYF
D gene: -; V gene: TRBV20-1; J gene: TRBJ1-6; clone size: -; CDR3 DNA: TGCAGTGCTAGGGGGGGAGGGGCTAATTCACCCCTCCACTTT; CDR3 protein: CSARGGGANSPLHF
D gene: -; V gene: TRBV20-1; J gene: TRBJ2-3; clone size: few; CDR3 DNA: TGCAGTGCTAGAGCTCGTACAGATACGCAGTATTTT; CDR3 protein: CSARARTDTQYF
D gene: TRBD1; V gene: TRBV5-1; J gene: TRBJ1-5; clone size: many; CDR3 DNA: TGCGCCAGCAGCTTGGAGGGACAGGGTGGTCAGCCCCAGCATTTT; CDR3 protein: CASSLEGQGGQPQHF
D gene: -; V gene: TRBV18; J gene: TRBJ2-7; clone size: many; CDR3 DNA: TGTGCCAGCTCACCACAGGGGGGGACCTACGAGCAGTACTTC; CDR3 protein: CASSPQGGTYEQYF
D gene: -; V gene: TRBV7-6; J gene: TRBJ2-7; clone size: few; CDR3 DNA: TGTGCCAGCAGCTTAGCTGCCGGGACCCATTACGAGCAGTACTTC; CDR3 protein: CASSLAAGTHYEQYF
D gene: TRBD2; V gene: TRBV7-9; J gene: TRBJ2-1; clone size: -; CDR3 DNA: TGTGCCAGCAGCCAAGACCGGGGGGTCGAGCAGTTCTTC; CDR3 protein: CASSQDRGVEQFF
D gene: -; V gene: TRBV15; J gene: TRBJ2-2; clone size: few; CDR3 DNA: TGTGCCACCAGCCGAAGTGGGGGTGGCGGGGAGCTGTTTTTT; CDR3 protein: CATSRSGGGGELFF
D gene: -; V gene: TRBV6-1; J gene: TRBJ2-3; clone size: -; CDR3 DNA: TGTGCCAGCAGTGAAGCGCTTCGGCAGCCAGGACTTCATTCATTAACAGATACGCAGTATTTT; CDR3 protein: CASSEALRQPGLHSLTDTQYF
D gene: -; V gene: TRBV20-1; J gene: TRBJ1-6; clone size: few; CDR3 DNA: TGCAGTGCTAGAGAGGGATTTGATAATTCACCCCTCCACTTT; CDR3 protein: CSAREGFDNSPLHF
D gene: TRBD1; V gene: TRBV19; J gene: TRBJ1-5; clone size: -; CDR3 DNA: TGTGCCAGTAGCTTCGGACAGGGGGCTGATCGGAGCAATCAGACCCAGCATTTT; CDR3 protein: CASSFGQGADRSNQTQHF
D gene: -; V gene: TRBV12-5; J gene: TRBJ2-1; clone size: few; CDR3 DNA: TGTGCTAGTGGTCTTGGAGCTGAGCAGTTCTTC; CDR3 protein: CASGLGAEQFF
D gene: TRBD1; V gene: TRBV2; J gene: TRBJ1-4; clone size: few; CDR3 DNA: TGTGCCAGCAGTGGCGCCTCTGGGACAGGGGGCGAAACTAATGAAAAACTGTTTTTT; CDR3 protein: CASSGASGTGGETNEKLFF
D gene: -; V gene: TRBV11-2; J gene: TRBJ1-1; clone size: few; CDR3 DNA: TGTGCCAGCAGCCCATCCGCAGAGCAGAACACTGAAGCTTTCTTT; CDR3 protein: CASSPSAEQNTEAFF
D gene: -; V gene: TRBV28; J gene: TRBJ1-1; clone size: few; CDR3 DNA: TGTGCCAGTGGTCGGCAGATGAACACTGAAGCTTTCTTT; CDR3 protein: CASGRQMNTEAFF
D gene: TRBD1; V gene: TRBV9; J gene: TRBJ2-2; clone size: once; CDR3 DNA: TGTGCCAGCAGTGCCATTGACAGGGGGGCCAACACCGGGGAGCTGTTTTTT; CDR3 protein: CASSAIDRGANTGELFF
D gene: -; V gene: TRBV20-1; J gene: TRBJ2-1; clone size: many; CDR3 DNA: TGCAGTGCTTCCCCCGGCCGTGGCGGTTCGGTCAATGAGCAGTTCTTC; CDR3 protein: CSASPGRGGSVNEQFF
D gene: TRBD1; V gene: TRBV4-1; J gene: TRBJ1-1; clone size: -; CDR3 DNA: TGCGCCAGCAGCCAGGCACACAGGGGCGGGAACACTGAAGCTTTCTTT; CDR3 protein: CASSQAHRGGNTEAFF
D gene: TRBD1; V gene: TRBV6-4; J gene: TRBJ2-7; clone size: many; CDR3 DNA: TGTGCCAGCAGTGACTCAAGGGACAGTCTCTACGAGCAGTACTTC; CDR3 protein: CASSDSRDSLYEQYF
D gene: -; V gene: TRBV27; J gene: TRBJ2-1; clone size: many; CDR3 DNA: TGTGCCAGCAGTTTAAAGGGCAGGTCAAGGGGCTACAATGAGCAGTTCTTC; CDR3 protein: CASSLKGRSRGYNEQFF
D gene: -; V gene: TRBV2; J gene: TRBJ1-4; clone size: many; CDR3 DNA: TGTGCCAGCAGTGACCCTTCCATGCTAAATGAAAAACTGTTTTTT; CDR3 protein: CASSDPSMLNEKLFF
D gene: TRBD2; V gene: TRBV30; J gene: TRBJ2-1; clone size: few; CDR3 DNA: TGTGCCTGGAGTGGGCCGAGGGCTAGAACTGGGGCGGGGGACTCCTACAATGAGCAGTTCTTC; CDR3 protein: CAWSGPRARTGAGDSYNEQFF
D gene: TRBD1; V gene: TRBV27; J gene: TRBJ1-1; clone size: -; CDR3 DNA: TGTGCCAGCAGTTTTGAAGGGGGCCTTAATGGCGCTGAAGCTTTCTTT; CDR3 protein: CASSFEGGLNGAEAFF
D gene: TRBD2; V gene: TRBV7-9; J gene: TRBJ2-5; clone size: many; CDR3 DNA: TGTGCCAGCAGCTTCCGTAGCGGGGGCGCCGAAGAGACCCAGTACTTC; CDR3 protein: CASSFRSGGAEETQYF